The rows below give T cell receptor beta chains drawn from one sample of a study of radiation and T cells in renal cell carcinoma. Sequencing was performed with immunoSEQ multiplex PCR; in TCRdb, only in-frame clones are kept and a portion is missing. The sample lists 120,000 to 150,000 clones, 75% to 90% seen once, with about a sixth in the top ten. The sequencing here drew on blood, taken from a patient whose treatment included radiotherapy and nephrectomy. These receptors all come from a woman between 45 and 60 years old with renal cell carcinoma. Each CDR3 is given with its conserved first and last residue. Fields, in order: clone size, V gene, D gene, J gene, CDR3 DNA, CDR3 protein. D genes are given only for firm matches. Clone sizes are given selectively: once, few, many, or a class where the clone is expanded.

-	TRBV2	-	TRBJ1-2	TGTGCCAGCAGAGACGACAGCTATGGCTACACCTTC	CASRDDSYGYTF
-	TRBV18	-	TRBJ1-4	TGTGCCAGCTCCCCCGCTGGGGGGCGGGCAACTAATGAAAAACTGTTTTTT	CASSPAGGRATNEKLFF
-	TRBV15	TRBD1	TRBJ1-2	TGTGCCACCAGCCCGACAGGGGGCGCCCAGGTCTATGGCTACACCTTC	CATSPTGGAQVYGYTF
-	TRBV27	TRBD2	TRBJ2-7	TGTGCCAGCAAGGCGGGAGCGCCCTCCGAGCAGTACTTC	CASKAGAPSEQYF
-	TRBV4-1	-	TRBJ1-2	TGCGCCAGCAGCCAAGATCGGGTAAGAGGCAGGGGCTACACCTTC	CASSQDRVRGRGYTF
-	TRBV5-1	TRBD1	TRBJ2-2	TGCGCCAGCAGCTTGGCCGCGACAGGGACCGGGGAGCTGTTTTTT	CASSLAATGTGELFF
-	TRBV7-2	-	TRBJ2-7	TGTGCCAGCAGCTCCGACTATAACTACGAGCAGTACTTC	CASSSDYNYEQYF
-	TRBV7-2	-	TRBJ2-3	TGTGCCAGCAGCTTAGAAGGCTACCCCACAGATACGCAGTATTTT	CASSLEGYPTDTQYF
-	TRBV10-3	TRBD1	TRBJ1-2	TGTGCCATCAGTCCTCCCGACAGGGGTCGAGGCTACACCTTC	CAISPPDRGRGYTF
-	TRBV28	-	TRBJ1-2	TGTGCCATTGGCGGCTACACCTTC	CAIGGYTF
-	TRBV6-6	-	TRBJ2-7	TGTGCCAGCAGTTACTCCGGCGGCGAGCAGTACTTC	CASSYSGGEQYF
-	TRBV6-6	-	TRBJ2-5	TGTGCCAGCAGTTACTCCTGGGACCGGGAGACCCAGTACTTC	CASSYSWDRETQYF
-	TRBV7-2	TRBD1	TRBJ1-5	TGTGCCAGCAGCTTACGACAGGGAAGCAATCAGCCCCAGCATTTT	CASSLRQGSNQPQHF
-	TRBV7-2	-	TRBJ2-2	TGTGCCAGCAGGACCGACGTAGGGGCGAACACCGGGGAGCTGTTTTTT	CASRTDVGANTGELFF
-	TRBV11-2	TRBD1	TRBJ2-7	TGTGCCAGCACCAATGGAGGGACAGGGGGCGCGGGGCAGTACTTC	CASTNGGTGGAGQYF
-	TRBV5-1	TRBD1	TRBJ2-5	TGCGCCAGCAGCGGTGGGACAGGGCTGGGGGAGACCCAGTACTTC	CASSGGTGLGETQYF
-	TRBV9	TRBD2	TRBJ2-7	TGTGCCAGCAGCGTTGAACTAGCGGGACCCCTCGGCGAGCAGTACTTC	CASSVELAGPLGEQYF
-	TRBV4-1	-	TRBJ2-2	TGCGCCAGCAGCCCACAGGGTCATAGGGGGGCCGGGGAGCTGTTTTTT	CASSPQGHRGAGELFF
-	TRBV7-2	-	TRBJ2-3	TGTGCCAGCAGCTTAGGCGGGCCTCGAGATACGCAGTATTTT	CASSLGGPRDTQYF
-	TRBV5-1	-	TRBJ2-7	TGCGCCAGCAGCTTGGATGAGGGGCTCTACGAGCAGTACTTC	CASSLDEGLYEQYF
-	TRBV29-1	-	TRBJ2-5	TGCAGCCCGTGGGAACAAGAGACCCAGTACTTC	CSPWEQETQYF
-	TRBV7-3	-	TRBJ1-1	TGTGCCAGCAGCTTACAAGTACACACTGAAGCTTTCTTT	CASSLQVHTEAFF
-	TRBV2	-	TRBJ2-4	TGTGCCAGCAGATCCGGGACCATCGGGAACATTCAGTACTTC	CASRSGTIGNIQYF
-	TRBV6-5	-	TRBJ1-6	TGTGCCAGCAGTTACGGTACAGATAATTCACCCCTCCACTTT	CASSYGTDNSPLHF
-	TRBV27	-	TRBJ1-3	TGTGCCAGCAGTTTATCAGACCACTCTGGAAACACCATATATTTT	CASSLSDHSGNTIYF
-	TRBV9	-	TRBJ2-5	TGTGCCAGCAGCGCCGGTGAGCTACCTCCTGCCCAAGAGACCCAGTACTTC	CASSAGELPPAQETQYF
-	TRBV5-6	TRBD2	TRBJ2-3	TGTGCCAGCAGCCGCAAACCGGGACTAGCGGGAAGTACGCAGTATTTT	CASSRKPGLAGSTQYF
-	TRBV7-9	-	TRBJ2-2	TGTGCCAGCAGCGTATCAGGGGCCCTGAACACCGGGGAGCTGTTTTTT	CASSVSGALNTGELFF
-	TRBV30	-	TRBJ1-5	TGTGCCTGGAGGGGGCTATCAGGTCAGCCCCAGCATTTT	CAWRGLSGQPQHF
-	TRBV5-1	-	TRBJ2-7	TGCGCCAGCAGCGGGGGACCCTACGAGCAGTACTTC	CASSGGPYEQYF
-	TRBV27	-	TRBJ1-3	TGTGCCACCTACCCCAATGGAAACACCATATATTTT	CATYPNGNTIYF
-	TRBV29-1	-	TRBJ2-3	TGCAGCGTTGTACCAAACACAGATACGCAGTATTTT	CSVVPNTDTQYF
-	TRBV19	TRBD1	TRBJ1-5	TGTGCCAGTAGTACCGGGACAGGGGTCAAAGTTAGCAATCAGCCCCAGCATTTT	CASSTGTGVKVSNQPQHF
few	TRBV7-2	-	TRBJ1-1	TGTGCCAGCAGAATACAGGGCCTCCATGAAGCTTTCTTT	CASRIQGLHEAFF
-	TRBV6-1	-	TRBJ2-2	TGTGCCAGCAGTGAAGCTTCGGGGCTCGGGGAGCTGTTTTTT	CASSEASGLGELFF
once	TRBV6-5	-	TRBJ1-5	TGTGCCAGCAGAGACGGATATAGCAATCAGCCCCAGCATTTT	CASRDGYSNQPQHF
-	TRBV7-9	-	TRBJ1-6	TGTGCCAGCAGCTCCCTGGGGGGAGGGAATTCACCCCTCCACTTT	CASSSLGGGNSPLHF
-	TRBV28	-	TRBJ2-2	TGTGCCAGCAGCCGGTCGATCGGGGAGCTGTTTTTT	CASSRSIGELFF
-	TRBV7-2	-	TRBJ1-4	TGTGCCAGCAGCTTAGATGGGGACGGCTATAATGAAAAACTGTTTTTT	CASSLDGDGYNEKLFF
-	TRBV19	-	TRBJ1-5	TGTGCCAGTAGTATAGATGGTACTACTAGCAATCAGCCCCAGCATTTT	CASSIDGTTSNQPQHF
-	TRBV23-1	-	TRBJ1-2	TGCGCCATCTTCCACGGGCCGAAAAATGGCTACACCTTC	CAIFHGPKNGYTF
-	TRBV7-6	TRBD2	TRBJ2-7	TGTGCCAGCAGCTTACGACTAGCGGGGGACGGGGGCGAGCAGTACTTC	CASSLRLAGDGGEQYF
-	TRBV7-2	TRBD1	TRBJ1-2	TGTGCCAGCAGCTTGGGACAGGGGCAAAACTATGGCTACACCTTC	CASSLGQGQNYGYTF
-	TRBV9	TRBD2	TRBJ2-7	TGTGCCAGCAGCGCCGGGACTAGAACTTACGAGCAGTACTTC	CASSAGTRTYEQYF
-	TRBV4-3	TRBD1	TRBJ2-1	TGCGCCAGCAGCCAAAATACAGGGGGCAGGGAGCAGTTCTTC	CASSQNTGGREQFF
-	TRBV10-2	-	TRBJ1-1	TGCGCCAGCAGTGAACAACAGGGCTTGATACCTGAAGCTTTCTTT	CASSEQQGLIPEAFF
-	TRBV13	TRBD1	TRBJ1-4	TGTGCCAGCAGCACCGGGACAGACGAAAAACTGTTTTTT	CASSTGTDEKLFF
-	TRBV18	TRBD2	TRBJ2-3	TGTGCCAGCTCACCACGGGTAGCGGGAGGCCAGACTAGCACAGATACGCAGTATTTT	CASSPRVAGGQTSTDTQYF
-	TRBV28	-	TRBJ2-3	TGTGCCAGCAGCCGCCATGGTACGCAGTATTTT	CASSRHGTQYF
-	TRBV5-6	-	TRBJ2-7	TGTGCCAGCAGCTTGGGGGACACCCCCTACGAGCAGTACTTC	CASSLGDTPYEQYF
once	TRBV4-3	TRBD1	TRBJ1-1	TGCGCCAGCAGCCCACAGGGGAGGCAGAACACTGAAGCTTTCTTT	CASSPQGRQNTEAFF
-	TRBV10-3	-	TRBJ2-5	TGTGCCATCAGTGAGGGTGGCAGCCAAGAGACCCAGTACTTC	CAISEGGSQETQYF
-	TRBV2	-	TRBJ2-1	TGTGCCAGCAGTGTATACCGGGACGGAGACAATGAGCAGTTCTTC	CASSVYRDGDNEQFF
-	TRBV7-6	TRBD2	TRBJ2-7	TGTGCCAGCAGCCCCGAGGCGGGAGCCTACGAGCAGTACTTC	CASSPEAGAYEQYF